A single T cell receptor beta chain is shown here with its context. The antigen remains undetermined. Each donor (without exception) was a healthy Caucasian. This entry is derived from a study of identical twins. Study-wide points: Within cord blood, abundant beta clonotypes carried fewer insertions, but memory repertoires showed no such trend. Recombination models fit unrelated individuals' TCR alpha sharing but underestimated twins'.

cDNA carried unique molecular identifiers, and a universal primer site was added by template switching. TCRdb reanalysed the 5' RACE reads using MiXCR and keeps one entry per CDR3 protein. In the table there are under 450,000 distinct CDR3 sequences, around 20% of which are singletons. Trimming cost V 4 bases and J 1 base; bases outside gene matches: 14. Germline V gives CDR1 SGHRS, CDR2 YFSETQ. The CDR3 has 18 amino acids. The clonotype was recovered from a man aged 50 to 59 in good health. This rearrangement joins TRBV5-1 to TRBJ2-7; 10 bases are a match to TRBD2. Sequencing used naive T cells sorted from blood. CDR3 loop: CASSLRLAGQGISYEQYF. The CDR3 nucleotides are TGCGCCAGCAGCCTGCGACTAGCGGGTCAGGGGATTTCCTACGAGCAGTACTTC. Combining the CDR3 with reference TRBV5-1 and TRBJ2-7 gives the whole variable domain KAGVTQTPRYLIKTRGQQVTLSCSPISGHRSVSWYQQTPGQGLQFLFEYFSETQRNKGNFPGRFSGRQFSNSRSEMNVSTLELGDSALYLCASSLRLAGQGISYEQYFGPGTRLTVT.